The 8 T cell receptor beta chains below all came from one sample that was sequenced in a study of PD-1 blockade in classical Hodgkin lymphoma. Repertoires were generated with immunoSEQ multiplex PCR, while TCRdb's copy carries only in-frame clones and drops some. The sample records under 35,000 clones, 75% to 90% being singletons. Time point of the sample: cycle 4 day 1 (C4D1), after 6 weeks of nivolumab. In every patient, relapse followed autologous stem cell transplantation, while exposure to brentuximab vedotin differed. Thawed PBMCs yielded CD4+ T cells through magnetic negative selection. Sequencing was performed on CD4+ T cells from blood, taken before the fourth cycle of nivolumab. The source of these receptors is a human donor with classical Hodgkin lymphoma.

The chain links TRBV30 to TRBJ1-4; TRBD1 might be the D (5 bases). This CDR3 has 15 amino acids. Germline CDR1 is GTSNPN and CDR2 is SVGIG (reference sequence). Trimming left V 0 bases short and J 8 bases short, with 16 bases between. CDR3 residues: CAWSVLSGFGEKLFF. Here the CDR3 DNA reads TGTGCCTGGAGTGTACTATCAGGGTTTGGAGAAAAACTGTTTTTT.

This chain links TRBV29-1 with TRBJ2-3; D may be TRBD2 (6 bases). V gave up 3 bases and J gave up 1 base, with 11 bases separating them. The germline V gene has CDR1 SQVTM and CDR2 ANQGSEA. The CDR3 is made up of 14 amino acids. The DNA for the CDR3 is TGCAGCGTTGATCGGTCGGGAGGCACAGATACGCAGTATTTT. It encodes CSVDRSGGTDTQYF.

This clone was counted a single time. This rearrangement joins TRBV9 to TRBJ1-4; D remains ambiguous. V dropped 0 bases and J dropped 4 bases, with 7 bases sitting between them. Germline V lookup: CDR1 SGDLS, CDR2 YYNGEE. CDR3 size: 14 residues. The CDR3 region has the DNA TGTGCCAGCAGCGTAGGACGGGGTAATGAAAAACTGTTTTTT. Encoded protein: CASSVGRGNEKLFF.

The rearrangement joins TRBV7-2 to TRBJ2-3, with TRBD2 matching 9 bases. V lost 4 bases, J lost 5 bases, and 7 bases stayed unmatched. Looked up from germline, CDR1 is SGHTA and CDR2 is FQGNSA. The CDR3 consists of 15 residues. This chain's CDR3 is CASSSSGRSIDTQYF. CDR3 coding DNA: TGTGCCAGCAGCTCAAGCGGGAGGTCGATAGATACGCAGTATTTT.

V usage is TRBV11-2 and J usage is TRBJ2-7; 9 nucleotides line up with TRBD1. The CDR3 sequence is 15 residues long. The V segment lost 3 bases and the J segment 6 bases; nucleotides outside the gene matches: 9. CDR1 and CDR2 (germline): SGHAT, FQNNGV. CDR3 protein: CASSFTGTGYAEQYF. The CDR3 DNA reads TGTGCCAGCAGCTTCACCGGGACAGGGTATGCCGAGCAGTACTTC.

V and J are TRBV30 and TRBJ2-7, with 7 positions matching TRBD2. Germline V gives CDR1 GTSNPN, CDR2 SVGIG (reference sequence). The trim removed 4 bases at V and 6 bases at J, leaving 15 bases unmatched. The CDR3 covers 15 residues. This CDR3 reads CAWNPLAGRSGEQYF. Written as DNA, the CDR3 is TGTGCCTGGAACCCCCTCGCCGGGAGGAGTGGCGAGCAGTACTTC.

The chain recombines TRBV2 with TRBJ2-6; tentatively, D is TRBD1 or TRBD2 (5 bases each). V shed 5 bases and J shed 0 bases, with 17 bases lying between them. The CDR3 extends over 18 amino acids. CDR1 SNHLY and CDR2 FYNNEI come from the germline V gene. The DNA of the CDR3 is TGTGCCAGCAGTTCCGGGACGGTCATCAGCTCTGGGGCCAACGTCCTGACTTTC. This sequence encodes CASSSGTVISSGANVLTF.

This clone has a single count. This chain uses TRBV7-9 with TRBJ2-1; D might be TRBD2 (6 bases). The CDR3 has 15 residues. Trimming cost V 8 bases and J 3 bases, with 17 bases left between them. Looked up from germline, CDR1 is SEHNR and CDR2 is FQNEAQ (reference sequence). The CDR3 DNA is TGTGCCAGCGTACCCGGGAGAGAGATCTACAATGAGCAGTTCTTC. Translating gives CASVPGREIYNEQFF.